Listed below are T cell receptor beta chains from one sample, sequenced in a study of OX40 agonist ivuxolimab in advanced cancers. TCRdb's table, derived via immunoSEQ multiplex PCR, lists solely in-frame clones and lacks some. The repertoire holds about 78,000 clones, with approximately 84% as singletons. The sequencing here drew on CD4+ or CD8+ T cells sorted from blood, taken in a trial of the OX40 agonist ivuxolimab. Receptors were obtained from an adult with an advanced solid tumor such as melanoma, head and neck, liver or kidney cancer. Both conserved end residues are part of each CDR3. The D gene is left open where the match is weak. Clone size appears in some rows only: once, few, many, or a class for an expanded clone.

abundance: NA; d_gene: TRBD2; v_gene: TRBV9; j_gene: TRBJ2-1; CDR3nt: TGTGCCAGCAGCCGCGGGACTACCCAAGGCAATGAGCAGTTCTTC; CDR3aa: CASSRGTTQGNEQFF
abundance: NA; d_gene: TRBD1; v_gene: TRBV19; j_gene: TRBJ1-2; CDR3nt: TGTGCCAGTAATCGGCAGGGGGCACAATTTAACTATGGCTACACCTTC; CDR3aa: CASNRQGAQFNYGYTF
abundance: NA; d_gene: NA; v_gene: TRBV7-9; j_gene: TRBJ1-1; CDR3nt: TGTGCCAGCAGCTTAGTCAGAGCCCCAGGCGCTGAAGCTTTCTTT; CDR3aa: CASSLVRAPGAEAFF
abundance: few; d_gene: TRBD1; v_gene: TRBV5-1; j_gene: TRBJ2-2; CDR3nt: TGCGCCAGCAGCACCCTGGGACAGGGAATGGACACCGGGGAGCTGTTTTTT; CDR3aa: CASSTLGQGMDTGELFF
abundance: NA; d_gene: NA; v_gene: TRBV6-5; j_gene: TRBJ1-2; CDR3nt: TGTGCCAGCTCAACGGCGGGGCTTAACTATGGCTACACCTTC; CDR3aa: CASSTAGLNYGYTF
abundance: NA; d_gene: NA; v_gene: TRBV11-3; j_gene: TRBJ2-1; CDR3nt: TGTGCCAGCAGCTTCCGGGCTGGTCCACAGTTCTTC; CDR3aa: CASSFRAGPQFF
abundance: few; d_gene: NA; v_gene: TRBV27; j_gene: TRBJ1-3; CDR3nt: TGTGCCAGCAGTTTATCCAGAGGAAACACCATATATTTT; CDR3aa: CASSLSRGNTIYF
abundance: NA; d_gene: NA; v_gene: TRBV5-1; j_gene: TRBJ2-7; CDR3nt: TGCGCCAGCAGCTCCCAGGGGACGTCCCACGAGCAGTACTTC; CDR3aa: CASSSQGTSHEQYF
abundance: NA; d_gene: NA; v_gene: TRBV7-6; j_gene: TRBJ2-2; CDR3nt: TGTGCCAGCAGCGTACACACCGGGGAGCTGTTTTTT; CDR3aa: CASSVHTGELFF
abundance: NA; d_gene: NA; v_gene: TRBV4-2; j_gene: TRBJ1-2; CDR3nt: TGTGCCAGCAGCCAAGAGCTCCTCTATGGCTACACCTTC; CDR3aa: CASSQELLYGYTF
abundance: NA; d_gene: NA; v_gene: TRBV21-1; j_gene: TRBJ1-2; CDR3nt: TGTGCCAGAGACGGATACTATGGCTACACCTTC; CDR3aa: CARDGYYGYTF
abundance: NA; d_gene: TRBD2; v_gene: TRBV30; j_gene: TRBJ2-1; CDR3nt: TGTGCCTGGACCTGGGGACTAGCGGGCCGCAATGAGCAGTTCTTC; CDR3aa: CAWTWGLAGRNEQFF
abundance: few; d_gene: NA; v_gene: TRBV7-9; j_gene: TRBJ1-1; CDR3nt: TGTGCCAGCAGCTTAGGGGGGAAGACTGAAGCTTTCTTT; CDR3aa: CASSLGGKTEAFF
abundance: NA; d_gene: TRBD1; v_gene: TRBV5-1; j_gene: TRBJ2-5; CDR3nt: TGCGCCAGCAGCTTGGCGGGACAGGGAGAGACCCAGTACTTC; CDR3aa: CASSLAGQGETQYF
abundance: NA; d_gene: NA; v_gene: TRBV4-3; j_gene: TRBJ1-1; CDR3nt: TGCGCCAGCAGCCAAGATATGACAGGAACTGAAGCTTTCTTT; CDR3aa: CASSQDMTGTEAFF
abundance: NA; d_gene: NA; v_gene: TRBV7-2; j_gene: TRBJ2-1; CDR3nt: TGTGCCAGCAGCTTAGAGGGGGGTGGTAATAATGAGCAGTTCTTC; CDR3aa: CASSLEGGGNNEQFF
abundance: NA; d_gene: NA; v_gene: TRBV6-5; j_gene: TRBJ1-5; CDR3nt: TGTGCCAGCAGTGAGGCTAGGACATCCCGGCCCCAGCATTTT; CDR3aa: CASSEARTSRPQHF
abundance: NA; d_gene: NA; v_gene: TRBV7-3; j_gene: TRBJ1-6; CDR3nt: TGTGCCAACAGCTTAATGGGGGGGAAGGATTCACCCCTCCACTTT; CDR3aa: CANSLMGGKDSPLHF
abundance: NA; d_gene: NA; v_gene: TRBV28; j_gene: TRBJ1-5; CDR3nt: TGTGCCAGCACCTTGCTAGGGCATCAGCCCCAGCATTTT; CDR3aa: CASTLLGHQPQHF
abundance: once; d_gene: TRBD1; v_gene: TRBV9; j_gene: TRBJ1-5; CDR3nt: TGTGCCAGCAGCGAGGGGGGACAGGGAAGTCAGCCCCAGCATTTT; CDR3aa: CASSEGGQGSQPQHF
abundance: NA; d_gene: NA; v_gene: TRBV27; j_gene: TRBJ2-7; CDR3nt: TGTGCCAGCAGTTTGGACACCCTAGACAACGAGCAGTACTTC; CDR3aa: CASSLDTLDNEQYF
abundance: NA; d_gene: TRBD1; v_gene: TRBV6-5; j_gene: TRBJ2-5; CDR3nt: TGTGCCAGCAGTTACTCGTACAGGGGGAGAGAGACCCAGTACTTC; CDR3aa: CASSYSYRGRETQYF
abundance: NA; d_gene: NA; v_gene: TRBV5-1; j_gene: TRBJ1-6; CDR3nt: TGCGCCAGCAGCCCATCTCCGGACAGCTATGATTCACCCCTCCACTTT; CDR3aa: CASSPSPDSYDSPLHF
abundance: NA; d_gene: NA; v_gene: TRBV28; j_gene: TRBJ2-7; CDR3nt: TGTGCCAGCAGTCCCCAGAAGGGAGGAGGAATCTACGAGCAGTACTTC; CDR3aa: CASSPQKGGGIYEQYF
abundance: NA; d_gene: NA; v_gene: TRBV5-1; j_gene: TRBJ2-1; CDR3nt: TGCGCCAGCAGCTTCCCCGCTAGCGCCGCAGGGAATGAGCAGTTCTTC; CDR3aa: CASSFPASAAGNEQFF
abundance: NA; d_gene: NA; v_gene: TRBV11-2; j_gene: TRBJ2-2; CDR3nt: TGTGCCAGCAAGGGGGTCCGGACCGGGGAGCTGTTTTTT; CDR3aa: CASKGVRTGELFF
abundance: NA; d_gene: NA; v_gene: TRBV30; j_gene: TRBJ2-2; CDR3nt: TGTGCCTGGAGTTCGGGGGACGGGAACACCGGGGAGCTGTTTTTT; CDR3aa: CAWSSGDGNTGELFF
abundance: NA; d_gene: TRBD1; v_gene: TRBV5-1; j_gene: TRBJ1-2; CDR3nt: TGCGCCAGCAGCTTGAAGGGAACAGGGGGCCCCTATGGCTACACCTTC; CDR3aa: CASSLKGTGGPYGYTF
abundance: NA; d_gene: NA; v_gene: TRBV7-9; j_gene: TRBJ2-2; CDR3nt: TGTGCCAGCAGCCACGTAGGCGCGAACACCGGGGAGCTGTTTTTT; CDR3aa: CASSHVGANTGELFF
abundance: NA; d_gene: NA; v_gene: TRBV2; j_gene: TRBJ1-1; CDR3nt: TGTGCCAGCAGTACCCGCGGGGGGAACACTGAAGCTTTCTTT; CDR3aa: CASSTRGGNTEAFF
abundance: NA; d_gene: NA; v_gene: TRBV5-1; j_gene: TRBJ1-3; CDR3nt: TGCGCCAGCAGCGCTACTAGCTCTGGAAACACCATATATTTT; CDR3aa: CASSATSSGNTIYF
abundance: once; d_gene: TRBD1; v_gene: TRBV4-2; j_gene: TRBJ1-6; CDR3nt: TGTGCCAGCAGCCAAGATCTAGGGGGCGGATATTCACCCCTCCACTTT; CDR3aa: CASSQDLGGGYSPLHF
abundance: NA; d_gene: NA; v_gene: TRBV7-9; j_gene: TRBJ2-7; CDR3nt: TGTGCCAGCAGCTCCGGGGCCGCAGGAAACTACGAGCAGTACTTC; CDR3aa: CASSSGAAGNYEQYF
abundance: NA; d_gene: NA; v_gene: TRBV4-2; j_gene: TRBJ1-5; CDR3nt: TGTGCCAGCAGCCAGGACACGGGGGGCGGTCAGCCCCAGCATTTT; CDR3aa: CASSQDTGGGQPQHF
abundance: NA; d_gene: NA; v_gene: TRBV10-3; j_gene: TRBJ2-5; CDR3nt: TGTGCCATCAGTGCCGCGGAGGAGACCCAGTACTTC; CDR3aa: CAISAAEETQYF
abundance: NA; d_gene: NA; v_gene: TRBV28; j_gene: TRBJ1-4; CDR3nt: TGTGCCAGCAGTACCCCCCGGGGGAGTGAAAAACTGTTTTTT; CDR3aa: CASSTPRGSEKLFF
abundance: NA; d_gene: TRBD1; v_gene: TRBV18; j_gene: TRBJ1-3; CDR3nt: TGTGCCAGCTCACCCGGCGGACAGGGAGAAAACACCATATATTTT; CDR3aa: CASSPGGQGENTIYF
abundance: NA; d_gene: NA; v_gene: TRBV19; j_gene: TRBJ2-5; CDR3nt: TGTGCCGCCCAGGACAGAGGAGAGACCCAGTACTTC; CDR3aa: CAAQDRGETQYF
abundance: NA; d_gene: TRBD1; v_gene: TRBV5-1; j_gene: TRBJ1-2; CDR3nt: TGCGCCAGCAGCATGGGACAGGTTTACTATGGCTACACCTTC; CDR3aa: CASSMGQVYYGYTF
abundance: NA; d_gene: NA; v_gene: TRBV6-6; j_gene: TRBJ1-5; CDR3nt: TGTGCCAGCAGTTACCCCTCGGACCTGGGCGATCAGCCCCAGCATTTT; CDR3aa: CASSYPSDLGDQPQHF
abundance: NA; d_gene: NA; v_gene: TRBV19; j_gene: TRBJ2-2; CDR3nt: TGTGCCAGTATAGAGGATTGGGTCACCGGGGAGCTGTTTTTT; CDR3aa: CASIEDWVTGELFF
abundance: NA; d_gene: TRBD1; v_gene: TRBV28; j_gene: TRBJ1-4; CDR3nt: TGTGCCAGCTCCGGGACAGGGGCGACTAATGAAAAACTGTTTTTT; CDR3aa: CASSGTGATNEKLFF
abundance: NA; d_gene: TRBD2; v_gene: TRBV7-3; j_gene: TRBJ2-7; CDR3nt: TGTGCCAGCAGCCCCTCAGGACTAGCGGGAGACTACGAGCAGTACTTC; CDR3aa: CASSPSGLAGDYEQYF
abundance: few; d_gene: TRBD1; v_gene: TRBV19; j_gene: TRBJ2-5; CDR3nt: TGTGCCAGTAGTATAACGGGGACAGGGCCGCAAGAGACCCAGTACTTC; CDR3aa: CASSITGTGPQETQYF
abundance: NA; d_gene: NA; v_gene: TRBV28; j_gene: TRBJ1-2; CDR3nt: TGTGCCGCAGCCGGTAACGGTGGCTACACCTTC; CDR3aa: CAAAGNGGYTF
abundance: once; d_gene: NA; v_gene: TRBV25-1; j_gene: TRBJ1-3; CDR3nt: TGTGCCAGCAGTGGATACCAGGGCCTCTCTGGAAACACCATATATTTT; CDR3aa: CASSGYQGLSGNTIYF
abundance: NA; d_gene: NA; v_gene: TRBV7-2; j_gene: TRBJ2-7; CDR3nt: TGTGCCAGCAGCTCCAGCCGGGACAACTACGAGCAGTACTTC; CDR3aa: CASSSSRDNYEQYF
abundance: NA; d_gene: NA; v_gene: TRBV11-2; j_gene: TRBJ1-4; CDR3nt: TGTGCCAGCAGCTTAGGAGGATATGGTGAAAAACTGTTTTTT; CDR3aa: CASSLGGYGEKLFF
abundance: NA; d_gene: NA; v_gene: TRBV9; j_gene: TRBJ2-5; CDR3nt: TGTGCCAGCAGCGTAGGAGTAGGCCAAAGGGAGACCCAGTACTTC; CDR3aa: CASSVGVGQRETQYF
abundance: NA; d_gene: TRBD1; v_gene: TRBV2; j_gene: TRBJ1-4; CDR3nt: TGTGCCAGCAAATGGGACAGGACTAATGAAAAACTGTTTTTT; CDR3aa: CASKWDRTNEKLFF